This T cell receptor beta chain came from a study of CD8+ T cells in alopecia areata. The CDR3 is made up of 15 amino acids. V was pared by 1 base and J by 5 bases, with 9 bases between. Germline values: CDR1 SGHTA, CDR2 FQGNSA. Sequencing templates came from extracted RNA that was reverse transcribed into cDNA. Clones were sequenced by immunoSEQ multiplex PCR, and TCRdb holds only the in-frame ones, with some missing. The sample has about 160,000 clones, about 90% seen once. Sequenced material: CD8+ T cells sorted from blood, taken at week 0. The rearrangement links TRBV7-2 to TRBJ1-6; D is unresolved. The sequence came from a human donor with alopecia areata. CDR3 in amino acids: CASSLGLSHNSPLHF. For the CDR3, the DNA is TGTGCCAGCAGCTTAGGACTATCTCATAATTCACCCCTCCACTTT.